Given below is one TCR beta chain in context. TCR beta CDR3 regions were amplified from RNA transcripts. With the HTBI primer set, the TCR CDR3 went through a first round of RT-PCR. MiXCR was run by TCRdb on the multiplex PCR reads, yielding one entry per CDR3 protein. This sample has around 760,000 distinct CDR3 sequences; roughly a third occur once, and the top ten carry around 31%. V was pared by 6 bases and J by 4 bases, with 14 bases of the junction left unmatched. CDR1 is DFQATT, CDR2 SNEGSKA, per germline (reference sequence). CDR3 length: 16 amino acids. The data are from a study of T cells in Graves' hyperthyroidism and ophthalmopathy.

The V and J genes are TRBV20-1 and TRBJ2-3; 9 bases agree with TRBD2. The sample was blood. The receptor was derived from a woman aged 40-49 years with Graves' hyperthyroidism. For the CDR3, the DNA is TGCAGTGCCCCGTTAAGGGCGGGAGGGATCGCAGATACGCAGTATTTT. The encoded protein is CSAPLRAGGIADTQYF.